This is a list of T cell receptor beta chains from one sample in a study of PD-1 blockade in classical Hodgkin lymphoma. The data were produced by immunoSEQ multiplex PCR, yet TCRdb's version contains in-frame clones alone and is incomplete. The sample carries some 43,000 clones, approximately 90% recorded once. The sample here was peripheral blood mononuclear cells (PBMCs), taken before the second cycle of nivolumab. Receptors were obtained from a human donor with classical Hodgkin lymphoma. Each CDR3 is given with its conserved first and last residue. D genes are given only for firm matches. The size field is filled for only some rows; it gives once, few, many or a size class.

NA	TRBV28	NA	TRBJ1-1	TGTGCCAGCAGGTTGTACAGGAACACTGAAGCTTTCTTT	CASRLYRNTEAFF
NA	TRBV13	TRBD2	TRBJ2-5	TGTGCCAGCAGCCCCGGACTAGCGGGAGGCCAAGAGACCCAGTACTTC	CASSPGLAGGQETQYF
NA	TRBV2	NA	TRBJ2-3	TGTGCCAGCCGGTGGCTGGGCCTCAGGGACACAGATACGCAGTATTTT	CASRWLGLRDTDTQYF
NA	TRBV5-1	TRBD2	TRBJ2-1	TGCGCCAGCAGCTTTACCAGCGGGAGTTCCTACAATGAGCAGTTCTTC	CASSFTSGSSYNEQFF
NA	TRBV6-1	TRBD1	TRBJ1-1	TGTGCCAGCACATTAACCCGGGACAGGGACACTGAAGCTTTCTTT	CASTLTRDRDTEAFF
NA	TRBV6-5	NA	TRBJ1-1	TGTGCCAGCAGACCCTTCTCAGGCTACGGTGAAGCTTTCTTT	CASRPFSGYGEAFF
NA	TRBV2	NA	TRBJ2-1	TGTGCCAGTTTCTTCGACCTGAGCTCCTACAATGAGCAGTTCTTC	CASFFDLSSYNEQFF
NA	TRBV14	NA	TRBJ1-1	TGTGCCAGCAGCCAGTCGGGGTTCGGTGAAGCTTTCTTT	CASSQSGFGEAFF
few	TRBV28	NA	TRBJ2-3	TGTGCCAGCAGTTTCGGCGGGATGGGCGCAGATACGCAGTATTTT	CASSFGGMGADTQYF
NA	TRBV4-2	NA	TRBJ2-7	TGTGCCAGCAGCCAAGGGGGTGGCGAGCAGTACTTC	CASSQGGGEQYF